This entry describes one TCR beta chain. The antigen remains unidentified. This sample is drawn from a study of tumor-infiltrating lymphocytes in localized non-small cell lung cancer. The wider study: Several tumor histologies, both smoking statuses, and some post-neoadjuvant chemotherapy samples were included. Tumor tissue and non-adjacent uninvolved lung came from each patient.

V was pared by 2 bases and J by 2 bases, with 5 bases of the junction left unmatched. Germline-derived CDR1 and CDR2 are LNHDA and SQIVND (reference sequence). There are 16 residues in the CDR3. Sequencing was performed with immunoSEQ multiplex PCR; in TCRdb, only in-frame clones are kept and a portion is missing. The sample contains more than 9,500 clones, 78% of which appear only once. Points from the study as a whole: Tumor T-cell fraction from TCR sequencing was not associated with recurrence-free survival (p = 0.61). Available tissue quantity limited TCR sequencing to a patient subset.

Sequencing was done on a sample of lung tumor tissue. The J gene is TRBJ2-7, the V gene TRBV19; 11 positions match TRBD2. This receptor was obtained from a human donor with non-small cell lung cancer. The CDR3 protein is CASSIYGTSGTYEQYF. Written as DNA, the CDR3 is TGTGCCAGTAGTATATACGGGACTAGCGGTACCTACGAGCAGTACTTC.